What follows are 17 T cell receptor beta chains derived from one specimen sequenced in a study of cytomegalovirus exposure and HLA in healthy donors. Vbeta (60) and Jbeta (13) primers were used in the PCR. The method was immunoSEQ multiplex PCR; TCRdb's version includes in-frame clones alone and lacks a portion of them. The sample lists 95,000 to 150,000 clones, 15% occurring once. Source material: PBMCs. The origin of the receptors is a woman in her late teens or twenties in good health and CMV-seronegative.

The genes are TRBV10-3 and TRBJ2-1; 7 nucleotides match TRBD1. J lost 1 base, V lost 6 bases, and 6 bases had no gene match. CDR1 is ENHRY and CDR2 is SYGVKD in the germline V gene. The CDR3 contains 15 residues. CDR3 in amino acids: CAIRQTGMSYNEQFF. The CDR3 DNA follows: TGTGCCATCAGGCAGACAGGGATGTCCTACAATGAGCAGTTCTTC.

V gene TRBV29-1 combines with J gene TRBJ2-3, with D possibly TRBD1 on 6 matching bases. V lost 5 bases to trimming and J lost 2 bases, with 11 bases between them. There are 13 residues in the CDR3. CDR1 and CDR2 from the germline V gene are SQVTM and ANQGSEA. The CDR3 sequence is CSVRTEYTDTQYF. In DNA form, the CDR3 reads TGCAGCGTTCGGACAGAGTACACAGATACGCAGTATTTT.

The chain uses TRBV30 and TRBJ2-6; a weak D match, TRBD2 (6 bases). This CDR3 has 15 amino acids. The V gene lost 2 bases and the J gene lost 7 bases, with 15 bases spanning the gap. CDR1 is GTSNPN and CDR2 is SVGIG in the germline V gene (reference sequence). The DNA for the CDR3 is TGTGCCTGGAGTAGAGACGGGGGTCGAGCCAACGTCCTGACTTTC. Translation: CAWSRDGGRANVLTF. Using reference TRBV30 and TRBJ2-6 for the parts outside the CDR3, the full variable domain is SQTIHQWPATLVQPVGSPLSLECTVEGTSNPNLYWYRQAAGRGLQLLFYSVGIGQISSEVPQNLSASRPQDRQFILSSKKLLLSDSGFYLCAWSRDGGRANVLTFGAGSRLTVL.

The gene calls are TRBV5-4 and TRBJ2-5, with D possibly TRBD2 on 5 matching bases. V was cut by 2 bases and J by 1 base, with 18 bases left in between. Germline V gene data show CDR1 as SGHNT and CDR2 as YYREEE (reference sequence). This CDR3 has 17 amino acids. The CDR3 DNA reads as TGTGCCAGCAGCTTACCTGGACTGGTTTCCCCCCAAGAGACCCAGTACTTC. Its translation: CASSLPGLVSPQETQYF.

This clone turned up a few times. J is TRBJ2-3 and V is TRBV29-1, with D possibly TRBD1 on 5 matching bases. The germline CDR1 and CDR2 sequences are SQVTM and ANQGSEA. The CDR3 consists of 14 residues. Trimming pared 6 bases from V and 2 bases from J, leaving 15 bases between. The CDR3 loop is CSVRRQTVTDTQYF. DNA for the CDR3: TGCAGCGTCCGACGGCAGACAGTCACAGATACGCAGTATTTT.

The count of this clone is one. The conserved phenylalanine or tryptophan normally closing the CDR3 is absent here, so this likely arose from a read error. This rearrangement joins TRBV7-9 to TRBJ2-7; perhaps TRBD1 as D (5 bases). The CDR3 runs 15 residues. CDR1 is SEHNR, CDR2 FQNEAQ, per germline (reference sequence). The V end was cut by 4 bases, the J end by 5 bases, with 18 bases between. CDR3 DNA: TGTGCCAGCAGCTCCCTAGGCAGGGCCTTTGACGAGCAGTACTCC. Translated, it gives CASSSLGRAFDEQYS.

This clone has a handful of counts. This chain joins TRBV10-2 and TRBJ2-1; TRBD2 matches at 10 bases. This CDR3 spans 17 amino acids. V shed 4 bases, J shed 3 bases, and the junction held 9 bases outside the gene matches. Germline V gene lookup returns CDR1 WSHSY and CDR2 SAAADI. The CDR3 is CASSGTSGSARYNEQFF. The DNA for the CDR3 is TGCGCCAGCAGTGGGACTAGCGGATCCGCTCGCTACAATGAGCAGTTCTTC.

This clone was seen a few times. This sequence joins TRBV19 and TRBJ2-1; 7 nucleotides line up with TRBD1. CDR3 length: 13 amino acids. The germline V gene encodes CDR1 LNHDA and CDR2 SQIVND (reference sequence). Germline trimming cut 10 bases from V and 0 bases from J; bases unmatched to any gene: 3. Here the CDR3 reads CATTGSSYNEQFF. Here the CDR3 DNA reads TGTGCCACGACAGGGAGCTCCTACAATGAGCAGTTCTTC.

V is TRBV5-1 and J is TRBJ1-1, with D perhaps TRBD1 (5 bases). V lost 2 bases, J lost 0 bases, and 8 bases lay in between. The CDR3 spans 14 residues. Looked up from germline, CDR1 is SGHRS and CDR2 is YFSETQ. This chain's CDR3 is CASSFQGLNTEAFF. The CDR3 DNA sequence: TGCGCCAGCAGCTTTCAGGGTTTGAACACTGAAGCTTTCTTT.

This rearrangement joins TRBV30 to TRBJ1-1; D might be TRBD1 (6 bases). Germline V lookup: CDR1 GTSNPN, CDR2 SVGIG (reference sequence). The V end lost 2 bases, the J end lost 6 bases, and 19 bases lay between the germline ends. CDR3 length equals 15 residues. This chain's CDR3 is CAWSTRTGWSAEAFF. The CDR3 region has the DNA TGTGCCTGGAGTACCAGAACAGGGTGGTCCGCTGAAGCTTTCTTT.

The chain recombines TRBV13 with TRBJ2-3; 9 bases line up with TRBD2. V was clipped by 5 bases and J by 4 bases; unmatched bases: 7. This CDR3 contains 15 residues. Germline loops: CDR1 PRHDT, CDR2 FYEKMQ (reference sequence). The CDR3 loop reads CASSVSGSTADTQYF. Written as DNA, the CDR3 is TGTGCCAGCAGCGTTAGCGGGAGTACCGCAGATACGCAGTATTTT.

Concerning this clone: Other DNA sequences in the same sample also yield this CDR3. The chain combines TRBV25-1 with TRBJ2-7; no clear D. Deletions cut 4 bases from V and 7 bases from J, with 11 bases between. The germline CDR1 and CDR2 sequences are MGHDK and SYGVNS. This CDR3 has 12 amino acids. The DNA for the CDR3 is TGTGCCAGCAGTGCCCCTAGTCGGGAGCAGTACTTC. Encoded protein: CASSAPSREQYF.

This chain joins TRBV27 and TRBJ2-1; weak D call: TRBD2 (6 bases). Germline V CDR1 and CDR2: MNHEY, SMNVEV (reference sequence). Trimming took 6 bases from V and 7 from J, leaving 19 bases between them. The CDR3 is 15 residues long. This CDR3 reads CASRRTTRRVNEQFF. CDR3 bases: TGTGCCAGCAGACGGACGACTAGGCGGGTAAATGAGCAGTTCTTC.

This clone was counted only a few times. The chain has TRBV27 and TRBJ2-7, with D unresolved. The CDR3 has 15 amino acids. In germline, CDR1 is MNHEY, CDR2 SMNVEV (reference sequence). V lost 0 bases and J 3 bases, leaving 12 bases between the germline ends. The CDR3, as DNA: TGTGCCAGCAGTTTATCGTGGGCGCCCATCTACGAGCAGTACTTC. Translated: CASSLSWAPIYEQYF.

The rearrangement joins TRBV29-1 to TRBJ2-5, with TRBD1 as a possible D gene (6 bases). From germline, CDR1 is SQVTM and CDR2 ANQGSEA. Trimming cost V 3 bases and J 6 bases, with 11 bases left between them. The CDR3 length is 12 residues. The CDR3 protein is CSVDQGLKTQYF. The CDR3 DNA sequence: TGCAGCGTTGACCAGGGGCTTAAGACCCAGTACTTC. The full variable domain, rest sourced from reference TRBV29-1 and TRBJ2-5, is SAVISQKPSRDICQRGTSLTIQCQVDSQVTMMFWYRQQPGQSLTLIATANQGSEATYESGFVIDKFPISRPNLTFSTLTVSNMSPEDSSIYLCSVDQGLKTQYFGPGTRLLVL.

The chain employs TRBV7-8 and TRBJ2-1; 7 bases are shared with TRBD1. Germline V gives CDR1 SGHVS, CDR2 FQNEAQ. CDR3 length: 14 residues. The ends lost 4 bases at V and 4 bases at J; junction bases unmatched: 4. CDR3 DNA sequence: TGTGCCAGCAGCTCACAGGGGAGATACAATGAGCAGTTCTTC. Its protein is CASSSQGRYNEQFF.

This rearrangement joins TRBV9 to TRBJ2-1; maybe TRBD2 (6 bases). Germline V CDR1 and CDR2: SGDLS, YYNGEE. Trimming cost V 4 bases and J 3 bases, with 20 bases left between them. The length of the CDR3 is 17 residues. The CDR3 region has the DNA TGTGCCAGCAGCTCCCCGGGACTCCACCCGGGCTACAATGAGCAGTTCTTC. It yields the protein CASSSPGLHPGYNEQFF.